This TCR beta chain originates from a study of Graves' ophthalmopathy and Graves' hyperthyroidism. Findings of the study overall: Ophthalmopathy progression prediction by the model yielded a sensitivity of approximately 68% and a specificity of less than 75%.

Sampling around 9.8 ml of fresh peripheral blood provided the PBMCs. Researchers took RNA transcripts and amplified TCR beta CDR3 regions from them. Scientists carried out first-round RT-PCR using HTBI primers and then a second-round multiplex PCR. TCRdb passed the multiplex PCR reads through MiXCR, listing each CDR3 protein once. The table has roughly 400,000 distinct CDR3 sequences, about a sixth seen once. CDR3 length: 13 amino acids. Between the trimmed V and J ends, which lost 9 bases and 3 bases, there was a span of 11 bases. In germline, CDR1 is KGHDR, CDR2 SFDVKD. This clonotype has ten or more counts. Its antigen is as yet unknown.

The sample comprised peripheral blood. The chain is built from TRBV24-1 and TRBJ1-5; maybe TRBD1 (5 bases). The receptor comes from an adult woman with stable Graves' hyperthyroidism. The CDR3, as DNA: TGTGCCACCGGCGGGGCTAACAATCAGCCCCAGCATTTT. As protein: CATGGANNQPQHF.